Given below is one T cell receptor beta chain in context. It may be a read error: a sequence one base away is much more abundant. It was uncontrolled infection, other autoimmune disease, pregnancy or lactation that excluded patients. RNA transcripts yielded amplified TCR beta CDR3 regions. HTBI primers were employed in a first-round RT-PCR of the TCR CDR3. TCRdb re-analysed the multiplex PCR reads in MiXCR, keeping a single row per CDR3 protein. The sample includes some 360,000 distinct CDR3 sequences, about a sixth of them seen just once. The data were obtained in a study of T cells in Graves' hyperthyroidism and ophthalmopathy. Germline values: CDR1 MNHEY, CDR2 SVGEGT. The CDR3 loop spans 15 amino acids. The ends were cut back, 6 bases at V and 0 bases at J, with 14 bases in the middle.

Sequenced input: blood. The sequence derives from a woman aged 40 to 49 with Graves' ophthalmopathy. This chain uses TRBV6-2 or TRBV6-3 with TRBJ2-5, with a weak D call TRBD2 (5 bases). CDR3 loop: CASRGRAGYQETQYF. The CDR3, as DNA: TGTGCCAGCAGAGGGCGGGCTGGGTACCAAGAGACCCAGTACTTC.